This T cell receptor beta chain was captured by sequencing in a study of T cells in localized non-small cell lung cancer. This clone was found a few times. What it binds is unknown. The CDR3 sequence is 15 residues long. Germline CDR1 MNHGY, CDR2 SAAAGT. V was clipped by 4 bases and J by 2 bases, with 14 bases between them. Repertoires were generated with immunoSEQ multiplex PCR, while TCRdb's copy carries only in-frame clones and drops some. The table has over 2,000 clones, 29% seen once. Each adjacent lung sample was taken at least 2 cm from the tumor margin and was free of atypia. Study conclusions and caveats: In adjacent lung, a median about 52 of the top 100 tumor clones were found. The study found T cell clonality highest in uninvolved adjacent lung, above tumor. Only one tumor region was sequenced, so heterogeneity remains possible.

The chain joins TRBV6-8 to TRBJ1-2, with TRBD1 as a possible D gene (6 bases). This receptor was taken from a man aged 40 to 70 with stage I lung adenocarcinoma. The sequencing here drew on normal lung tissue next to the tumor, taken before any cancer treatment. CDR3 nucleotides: TGTGCCAGCAGTTCACAGGGCGGGCGAAACTATGGCTACACCTTC. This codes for CASSSQGGRNYGYTF.